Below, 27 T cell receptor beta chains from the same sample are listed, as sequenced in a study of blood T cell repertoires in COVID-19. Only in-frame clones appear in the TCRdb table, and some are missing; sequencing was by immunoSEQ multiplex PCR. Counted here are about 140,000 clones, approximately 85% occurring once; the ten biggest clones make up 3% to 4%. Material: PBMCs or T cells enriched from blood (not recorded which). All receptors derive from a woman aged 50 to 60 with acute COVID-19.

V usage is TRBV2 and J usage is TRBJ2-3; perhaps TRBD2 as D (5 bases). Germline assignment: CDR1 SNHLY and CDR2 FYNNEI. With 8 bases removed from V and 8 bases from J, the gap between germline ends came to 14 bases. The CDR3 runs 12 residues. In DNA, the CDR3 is TGTGCCAGCGGCCTGGTGGGGAGTACGCAGTATTTT. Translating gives CASGLVGSTQYF.

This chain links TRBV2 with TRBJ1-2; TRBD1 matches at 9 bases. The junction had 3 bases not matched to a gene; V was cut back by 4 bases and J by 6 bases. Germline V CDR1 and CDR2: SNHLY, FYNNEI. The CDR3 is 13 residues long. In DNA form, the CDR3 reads TGTGCCAGCAGTGTGACAGGGGGGGATGGCTACACCTTC. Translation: CASSVTGGDGYTF.

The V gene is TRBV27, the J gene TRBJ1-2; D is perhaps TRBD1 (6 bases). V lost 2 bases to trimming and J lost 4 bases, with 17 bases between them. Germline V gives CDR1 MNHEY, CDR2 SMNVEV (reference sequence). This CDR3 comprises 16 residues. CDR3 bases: TGTGCCAGCAGTTTAAACGGGATACAGGGAACCTATGGCTACACCTTC. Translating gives CASSLNGIQGTYGYTF.

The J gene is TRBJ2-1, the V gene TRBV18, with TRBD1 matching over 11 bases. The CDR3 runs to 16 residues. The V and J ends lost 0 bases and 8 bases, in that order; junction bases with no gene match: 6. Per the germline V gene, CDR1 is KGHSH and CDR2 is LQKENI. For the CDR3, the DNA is TGTGCCAGCTCACCACCGTCGGACAGGGGGCTGTATGAGCAGTTCTTC. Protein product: CASSPPSDRGLYEQFF.

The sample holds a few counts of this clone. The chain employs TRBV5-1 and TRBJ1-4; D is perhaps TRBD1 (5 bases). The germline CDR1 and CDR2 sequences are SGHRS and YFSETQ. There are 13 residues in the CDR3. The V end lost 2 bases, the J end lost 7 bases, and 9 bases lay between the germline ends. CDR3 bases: TGCGCCAGCAGCTTATTCACAGGTGAAAAACTGTTTTTT. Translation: CASSLFTGEKLFF.

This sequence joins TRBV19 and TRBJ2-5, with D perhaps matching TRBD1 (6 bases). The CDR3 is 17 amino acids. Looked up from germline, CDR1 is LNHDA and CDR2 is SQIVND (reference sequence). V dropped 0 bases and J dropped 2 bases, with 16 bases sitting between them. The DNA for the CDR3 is TGTGCCAGTAGTATAGAGGGGGCAGGGCCCTTTCAAGAGACCCAGTACTTC. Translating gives CASSIEGAGPFQETQYF.

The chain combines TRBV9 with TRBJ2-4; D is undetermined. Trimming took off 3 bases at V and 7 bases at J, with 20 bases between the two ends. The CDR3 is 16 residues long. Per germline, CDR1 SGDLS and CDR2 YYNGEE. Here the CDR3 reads CASSAPHFGQRNIQYF. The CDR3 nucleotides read TGTGCCAGCAGCGCCCCCCACTTTGGGCAAAGGAACATTCAGTACTTC.

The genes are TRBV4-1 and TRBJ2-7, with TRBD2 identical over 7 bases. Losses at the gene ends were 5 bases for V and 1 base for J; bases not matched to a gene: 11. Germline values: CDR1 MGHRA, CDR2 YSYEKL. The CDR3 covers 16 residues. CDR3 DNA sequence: TGCGCCAGCAGCTACGAGTCGGGGGGAGCATCCTACGAGCAGTACTTC. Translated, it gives CASSYESGGASYEQYF.

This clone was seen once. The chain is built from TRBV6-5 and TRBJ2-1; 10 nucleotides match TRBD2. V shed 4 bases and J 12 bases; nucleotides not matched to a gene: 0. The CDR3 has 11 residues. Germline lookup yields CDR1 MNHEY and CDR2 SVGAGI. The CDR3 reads CASSSSGGQFF. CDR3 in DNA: TGTGCCAGCAGTTCTAGCGGGGGGCAGTTCTTC.

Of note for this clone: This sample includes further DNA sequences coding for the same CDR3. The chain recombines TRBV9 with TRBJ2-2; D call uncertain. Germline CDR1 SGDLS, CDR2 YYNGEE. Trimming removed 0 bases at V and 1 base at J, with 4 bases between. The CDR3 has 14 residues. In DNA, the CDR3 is TGTGCCAGCAGCGTAGCAGGGAACACCGGGGAGCTGTTTTTT. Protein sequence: CASSVAGNTGELFF.

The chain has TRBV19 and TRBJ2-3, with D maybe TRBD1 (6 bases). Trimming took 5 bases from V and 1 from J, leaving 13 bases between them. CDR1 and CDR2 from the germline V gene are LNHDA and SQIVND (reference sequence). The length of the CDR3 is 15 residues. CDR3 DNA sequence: TGTGCCAGTAGTCCCCAACGGACAGGCACAGATACGCAGTATTTT. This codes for CASSPQRTGTDTQYF.

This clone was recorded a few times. The DNA for the CDR3 is TGTGCCAGCAGCCGGACAGGGGGCTCCTACGAGCAGTACTTC. Protein: CASSRTGGSYEQYF. J is TRBJ2-7 and V is TRBV4-2; 10 bases align to TRBD1. V gave up 4 bases and J gave up 0 bases; unmatched junction bases: 0. CDR1 and CDR2 from the germline V gene are LGHNA and YNFKEQ. This CDR3 spans 14 amino acids.

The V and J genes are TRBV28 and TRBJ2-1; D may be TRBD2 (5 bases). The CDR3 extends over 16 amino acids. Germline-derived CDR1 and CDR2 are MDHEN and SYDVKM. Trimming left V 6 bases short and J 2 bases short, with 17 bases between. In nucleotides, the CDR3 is TGTGCCAGCAGACGACCCTCGGCGGGTCCCTACAATGAGCAGTTCTTC. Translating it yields CASRRPSAGPYNEQFF.

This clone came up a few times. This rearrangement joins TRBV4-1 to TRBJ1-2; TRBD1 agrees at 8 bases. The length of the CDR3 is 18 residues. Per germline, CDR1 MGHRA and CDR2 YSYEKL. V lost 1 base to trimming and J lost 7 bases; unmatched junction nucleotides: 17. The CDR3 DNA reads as TGCGCCAGCAGCCAAGTCTTTGGACAGGGAGCCACGCGGAGTGGCTACACCTTC. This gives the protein CASSQVFGQGATRSGYTF.

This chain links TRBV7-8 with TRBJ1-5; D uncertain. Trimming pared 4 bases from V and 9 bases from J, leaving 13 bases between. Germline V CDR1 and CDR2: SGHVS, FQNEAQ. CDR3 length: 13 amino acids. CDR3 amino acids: CASSSTSSWPQHF. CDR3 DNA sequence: TGTGCCAGCAGCTCCACGTCGAGTTGGCCCCAGCATTTT.

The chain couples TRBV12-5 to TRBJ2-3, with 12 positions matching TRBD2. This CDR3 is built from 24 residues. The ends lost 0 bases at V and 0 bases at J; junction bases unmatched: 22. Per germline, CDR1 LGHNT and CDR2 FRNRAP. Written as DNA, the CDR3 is TGTGCTAGTGGTTTGGTCCCATCGGGGAGACGACTAGCGGGAGACCGTGCTAGCACAGATACGCAGTATTTT. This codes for CASGLVPSGRRLAGDRASTDTQYF. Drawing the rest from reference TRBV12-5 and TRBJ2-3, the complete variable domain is DARVTQTPRHKVTEMGQEVTMRCQPILGHNTVFWYRQTMMQGLELLAYFRNRAPLDDSGMPKDRFSAEMPDATLATLKIQPSEPRDSAVYFCASGLVPSGRRLAGDRASTDTQYFGPGTRLTVL.

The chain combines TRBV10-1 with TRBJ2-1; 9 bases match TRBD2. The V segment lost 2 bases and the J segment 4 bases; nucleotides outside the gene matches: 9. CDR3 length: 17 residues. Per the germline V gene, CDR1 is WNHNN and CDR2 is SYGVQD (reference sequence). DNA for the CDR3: TGCGCCAGCAGTGAGAGTCTAGCGGGGCCTCCATACAATGAGCAGTTCTTC. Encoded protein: CASSESLAGPPYNEQFF.

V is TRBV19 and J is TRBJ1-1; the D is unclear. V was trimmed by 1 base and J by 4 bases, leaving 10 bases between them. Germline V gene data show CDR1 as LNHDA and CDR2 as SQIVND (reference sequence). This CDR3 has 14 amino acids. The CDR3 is CASSIGGWSTEAFF. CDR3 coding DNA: TGTGCCAGTAGTATAGGAGGATGGAGCACTGAAGCTTTCTTT.

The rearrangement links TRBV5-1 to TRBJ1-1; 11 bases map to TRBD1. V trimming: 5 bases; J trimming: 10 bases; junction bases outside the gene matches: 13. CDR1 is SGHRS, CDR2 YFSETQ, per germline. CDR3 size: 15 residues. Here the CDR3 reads CASSQTGTGGQRAFF. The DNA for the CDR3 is TGCGCCAGCAGTCAGACTGGGACAGGGGGTCAGAGAGCTTTCTTT.

In DNA, the CDR3 is TGTGCCAGCAGTGTACTACAGGAGTTCGAGCAGTACTTC. Protein sequence: CASSVLQEFEQYF. The chain has TRBV12-3 or TRBV12-4 and TRBJ2-7; possibly TRBD1 for D (5 bases). The CDR3 has 13 amino acids. The V gene lost 5 bases and the J gene lost 6 bases, with 14 bases spanning the gap.

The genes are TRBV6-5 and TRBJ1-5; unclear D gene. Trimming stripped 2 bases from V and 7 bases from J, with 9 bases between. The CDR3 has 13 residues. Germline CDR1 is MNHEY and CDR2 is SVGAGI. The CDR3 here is CASSYRDTQPQHF. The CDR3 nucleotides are TGTGCCAGCAGTTACCGGGATACCCAGCCCCAGCATTTT.

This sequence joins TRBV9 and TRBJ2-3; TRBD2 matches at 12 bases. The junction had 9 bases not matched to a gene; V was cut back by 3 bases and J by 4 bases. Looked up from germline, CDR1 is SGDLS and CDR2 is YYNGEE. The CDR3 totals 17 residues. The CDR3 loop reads CASSEERGTSGPDTQYF. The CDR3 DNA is TGTGCCAGCAGCGAAGAAAGGGGGACTAGCGGGCCAGATACGCAGTATTTT.

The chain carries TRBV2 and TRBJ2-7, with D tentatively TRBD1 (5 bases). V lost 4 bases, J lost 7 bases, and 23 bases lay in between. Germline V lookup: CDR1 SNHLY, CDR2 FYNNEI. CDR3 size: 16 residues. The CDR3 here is CASSGNGVLLSGEQYF. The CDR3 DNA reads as TGTGCCAGCAGTGGGAACGGCGTACTCCTTTCAGGGGAGCAGTACTTC.

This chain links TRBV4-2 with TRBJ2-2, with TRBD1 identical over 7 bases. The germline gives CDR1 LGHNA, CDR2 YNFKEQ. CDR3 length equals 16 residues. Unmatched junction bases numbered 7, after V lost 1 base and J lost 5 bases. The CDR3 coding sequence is TGTGCCAGCAGCCAAGGCAGGGGGAGTCGAACCGGGGAGCTGTTTTTT. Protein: CASSQGRGSRTGELFF.

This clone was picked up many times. For the CDR3, the DNA is TGCAGCGTTGAAGATAGAGGACAGGGAGAGACCCAGCATTTT. Amino acids: CSVEDRGQGETQHF. The chain carries TRBV29-1 and TRBJ1-5, with 8 bases aligning to TRBD1. With 0 bases clipped from V and 11 bases from J, the junction kept 9 bases outside the gene matches. The CDR3 runs to 14 residues. Germline assignment: CDR1 SQVTM and CDR2 ANQGSEA. Filled out from reference TRBV29-1 and TRBJ1-5, the complete variable domain reads SAVISQKPSRDICQRGTSLTIQCQVDSQVTMMFWYRQQPGQSLTLIATANQGSEATYESGFVIDKFPISRPNLTFSTLTVSNMSPEDSSIYLCSVEDRGQGETQHFGDGTRLSIL.

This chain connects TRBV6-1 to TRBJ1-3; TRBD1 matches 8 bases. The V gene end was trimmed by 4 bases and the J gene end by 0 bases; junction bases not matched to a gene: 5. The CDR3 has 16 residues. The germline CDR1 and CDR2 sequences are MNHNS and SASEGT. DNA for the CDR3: TGTGCCAGCAGTGTTACGACAGGGGACTCTGGAAACACCATATATTTT. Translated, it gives CASSVTTGDSGNTIYF.

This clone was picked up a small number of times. The DNA for the CDR3 is TGTGCCGCAGATCGGACGGAGGGCACTGAAGCTTTCTTT. It encodes CAADRTEGTEAFF. The chain joins TRBV7-9 to TRBJ1-1; D ambiguous. V was shortened by 11 bases and J by 4 bases, with 17 bases between the two germline ends. This CDR3 region has 13 residues. Germline V gives CDR1 SEHNR, CDR2 FQNEAQ (reference sequence).